This T cell receptor beta chain was captured in a study of blood T cells in healthy people across ages. Trimming shortened V by 2 bases and J by 10 bases, and 14 bases separated the two germline ends. CDR1 is MNHEY, CDR2 SVGAGI, per germline. The CDR3 extends over 13 amino acids. The authors ran a second PCR of about 7 to 11 cycles using a sample-barcoded 5' primer and a J-beta primer mix. TCRdb re-analysed the 5' RACE reads in MiXCR, keeping a single row per CDR3 protein. The table lists 700,000 to 1,000,000 distinct CDR3 sequences, approximately 44% of them singletons. The material sequenced was blood. The receptor comes from a man between 60 and 75 years old in good health. The chain is built from TRBV6-5 and TRBJ2-5; D is ambiguous. The CDR3 reads CASSYEPARIQYF. Written as DNA, the CDR3 is TGTGCCAGCAGTTACGAGCCAGCTAGGATCCAGTACTTC.